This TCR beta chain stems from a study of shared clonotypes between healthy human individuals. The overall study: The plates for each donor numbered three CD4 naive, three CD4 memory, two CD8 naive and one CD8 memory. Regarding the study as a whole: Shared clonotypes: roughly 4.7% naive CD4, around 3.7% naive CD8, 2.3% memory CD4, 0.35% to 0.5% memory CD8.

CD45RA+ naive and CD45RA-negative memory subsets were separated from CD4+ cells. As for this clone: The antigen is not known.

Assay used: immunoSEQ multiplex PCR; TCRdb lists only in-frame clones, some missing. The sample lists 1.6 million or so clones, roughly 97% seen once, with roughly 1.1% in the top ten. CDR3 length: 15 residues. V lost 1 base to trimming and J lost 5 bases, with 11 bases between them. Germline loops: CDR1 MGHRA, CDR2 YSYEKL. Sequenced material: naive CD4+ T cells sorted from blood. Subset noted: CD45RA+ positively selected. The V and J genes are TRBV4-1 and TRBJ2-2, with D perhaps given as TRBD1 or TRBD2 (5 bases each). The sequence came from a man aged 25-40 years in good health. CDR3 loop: CASSQGDPGTGELFF. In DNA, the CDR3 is TGCGCCAGCAGCCAAGGGGACCCTGGTACCGGGGAGCTGTTTTTT.